Reported below is one TCR beta chain. Its antigen is unidentified. Sampled blood was obtained at baseline, cycle 4 day 1, and cycle 7 day 1. Clones were sequenced by immunoSEQ multiplex PCR, and TCRdb holds only the in-frame ones, with some missing. The data show around 86,000 clones, about nine tenths seen once. The V and J ends lost 3 bases and 16 bases, in that order; junction bases with no gene match: 15. The CDR3 is made up of 15 amino acids. The V gene's germline CDR1 is MRHNA and CDR2 SNTAGT. This specimen comes from a study of OX40 agonist ivuxolimab in advanced cancers. On the study more broadly: Ivuxolimab was administered intravenously to patients at 0.01 to 10 mg/kg every 2 weeks. Whole-study findings and limits: Among the least clonally expanded were partial responders at 0.1-3.0 mg/kg.

This specimen consisted of CD4+ or CD8+ T cells sorted from blood, obtained in a trial of the OX40 agonist ivuxolimab. V is TRBV6-4 and J is TRBJ2-1; 10 nucleotides match TRBD2. The source of this sequence is an adult with an advanced solid tumor such as melanoma, head and neck, liver or kidney cancer. CDR3 region: CASSETSGRAVPSFF. As DNA, the CDR3 is TGTGCCAGCAGTGAAACCAGCGGGAGGGCCGTCCCATCCTTCTTC.